This T cell receptor beta chain emerged from a study of blood T cell repertoires in COVID-19. Study-wide background: Researchers got acute and convalescent COVID-19 samples from the United States, Italy and Spain. T cells, B-cell-depleted T cells, or PBMCs supplied cDNA or gDNA.

CDR3 length: 16 residues. Germline trimming cut 5 bases from V and 2 bases from J; bases unmatched to any gene: 7. Germline CDR1 and CDR2: MNHNY and SVGAGI (reference sequence). In the original analysis: Cell counts per sample came from amplifying reference gene primers. The table came from immunoSEQ multiplex PCR; TCRdb's copy has only in-frame clones and leaves some out. From that table come the V and J calls and clone size; the DNA was used to work out D and trimming. The sample contains approximately 220,000 clones, around 82% of which appear only once. This clonotype originated in a woman aged 40 to 50 with active or convalescent COVID-19. Sequencing used peripheral blood. The rearrangement uses TRBV6-6 and TRBJ2-3; the match to TRBD1 covers 10 bases. CDR3 DNA: TGTGCCAGCAGTGGAGGGGACAGGGGAAACACAGATACGCAGTATTTT. It encodes CASSGGDRGNTDTQYF.